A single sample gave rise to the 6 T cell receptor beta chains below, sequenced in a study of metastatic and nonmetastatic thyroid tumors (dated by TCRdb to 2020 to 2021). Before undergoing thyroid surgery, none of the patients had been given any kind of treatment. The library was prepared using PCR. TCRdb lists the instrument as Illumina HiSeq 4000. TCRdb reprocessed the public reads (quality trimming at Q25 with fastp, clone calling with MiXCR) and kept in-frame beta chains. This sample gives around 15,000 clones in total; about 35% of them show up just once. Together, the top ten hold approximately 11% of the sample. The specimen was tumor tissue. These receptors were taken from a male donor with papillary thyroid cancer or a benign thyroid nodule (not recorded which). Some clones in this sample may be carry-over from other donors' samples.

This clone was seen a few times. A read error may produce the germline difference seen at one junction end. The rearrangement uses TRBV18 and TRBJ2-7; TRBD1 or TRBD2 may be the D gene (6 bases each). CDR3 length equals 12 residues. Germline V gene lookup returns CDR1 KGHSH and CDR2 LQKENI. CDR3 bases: TGTGCCAGTTCACCGGGGGCCTACGATCAGTACTTC. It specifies CASSPGAYDQYF.

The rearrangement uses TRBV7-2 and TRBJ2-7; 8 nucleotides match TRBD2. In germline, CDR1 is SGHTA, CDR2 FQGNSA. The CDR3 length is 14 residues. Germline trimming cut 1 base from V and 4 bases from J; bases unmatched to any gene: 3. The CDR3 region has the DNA TGTGCCAGCAGCTTAGAGAGCGGGAGTTACGAGCAGTACTTC. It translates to CASSLESGSYEQYF.

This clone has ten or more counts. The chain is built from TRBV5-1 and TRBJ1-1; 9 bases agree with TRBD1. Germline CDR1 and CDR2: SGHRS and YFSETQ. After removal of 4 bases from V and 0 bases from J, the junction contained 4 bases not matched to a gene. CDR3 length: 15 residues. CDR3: CASSPGQGLNTEAFF. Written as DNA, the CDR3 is TGCGCCAGCAGCCCTGGACAGGGGCTGAACACTGAAGCTTTCTTT.

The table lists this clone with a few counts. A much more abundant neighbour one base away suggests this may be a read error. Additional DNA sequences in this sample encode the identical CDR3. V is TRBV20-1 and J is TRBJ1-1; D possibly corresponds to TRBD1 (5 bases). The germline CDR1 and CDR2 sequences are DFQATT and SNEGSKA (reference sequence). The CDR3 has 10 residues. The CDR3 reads CSAGGGEAFF. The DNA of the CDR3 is TGCAGTGCTGGGGGAGGAGAAGCCTTCTTT.

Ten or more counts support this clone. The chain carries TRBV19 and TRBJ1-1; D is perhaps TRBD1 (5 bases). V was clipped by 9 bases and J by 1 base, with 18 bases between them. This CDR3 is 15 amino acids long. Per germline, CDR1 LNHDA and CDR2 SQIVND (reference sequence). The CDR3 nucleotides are TGTGCCAGCAAGTACGGGGGATTGGAGAACACTGAAGCTTTCTTT. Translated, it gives CASKYGGLENTEAFF.

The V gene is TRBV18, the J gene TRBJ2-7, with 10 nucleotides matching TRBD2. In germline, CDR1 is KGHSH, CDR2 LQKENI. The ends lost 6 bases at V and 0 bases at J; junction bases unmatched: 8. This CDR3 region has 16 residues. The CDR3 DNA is TGTGCCAGCTCGCTTTTAGCGGGGGGCAGCTCCTACGAGCAGTACTTC. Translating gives CASSLLAGGSSYEQYF.